The 14 T cell receptor beta chains below all came from one sample that was sequenced in a study of OX40 agonist ivuxolimab in advanced cancers. This table comes from immunoSEQ multiplex PCR, and its TCRdb copy is limited to in-frame clones, with some not included. The table shows tens of thousands of clones, with 81% occurring only once. This sample comprised CD4+ or CD8+ T cells sorted from blood, obtained in a trial of the OX40 agonist ivuxolimab. The origin of the receptors is an adult with an advanced solid tumor such as melanoma, head and neck, liver or kidney cancer.

This chain connects TRBV6-6 to TRBJ2-2, with TRBD2 matching 8 bases. Germline V gives CDR1 MNHNY, CDR2 SVGAGI (reference sequence). The CDR3 loop spans 16 amino acids. Trimming cost V 5 bases and J 4 bases; bases outside gene matches: 9. DNA of the CDR3: TGTGCCAGCAGTCTCGTTGCGGGAGGAGGCACCGGGGAGCTGTTTTTT. Protein: CASSLVAGGGTGELFF.

V and J are TRBV27 and TRBJ2-1; perhaps TRBD2 as D (6 bases). V was pared by 0 bases and J by 6 bases, with 9 bases between. Germline assignment: CDR1 MNHEY and CDR2 SMNVEV (reference sequence). The length of the CDR3 is 14 residues. As DNA, the CDR3 is TGTGCCAGCAGTTTATCGCTTAGCGGCAATGAGCAGTTCTTC. Protein sequence: CASSLSLSGNEQFF.

The CDR3 loop reads CASSLGAGGMAYGYTF. As DNA, the CDR3 is TGTGCCAGCAGTTTAGGGGCAGGGGGCATGGCCTATGGCTACACCTTC. The chain is built from TRBV27 and TRBJ1-2; 8 bases fit TRBD1. The CDR3 spans 16 residues. The ends lost 2 bases at V and 4 bases at J; junction bases unmatched: 9. Germline-derived CDR1 and CDR2 are MNHEY and SMNVEV (reference sequence).

CDR3 protein: CASSQDRGVLSLHF. The DNA for the CDR3 is TGTGCCAGCAGCCAAGATCGGGGGGTGCTGTCCCTCCACTTT. V usage is TRBV14 and J usage is TRBJ1-6, with D perhaps matching TRBD1 (5 bases). The CDR3 contains 14 residues. CDR1 is SGHDN, CDR2 FVKESK, per germline. Trimming left V 0 bases short and J 14 bases short, with 14 bases between. Filled out from reference TRBV14 and TRBJ1-6, the complete variable domain reads EAGVTQFPSHSVIEKGQTVTLRCDPISGHDNLYWYRRVMGKEIKFLLHFVKESKQDESGMPNNRFLAERTGGTYSTLKVQPAELEDSGVYFCASSQDRGVLSLHFGNGTRLTVT.

The chain links TRBV7-4 to TRBJ1-4; D not resolved. The CDR3 sequence is 12 residues long. Per germline, CDR1 SGHVT and CDR2 SQSDAQ. The V end was cut by 5 bases, the J end by 4 bases, with 5 bases between. CDR3 sequence: CASSIGNEKLFF. The CDR3 coding sequence is TGTGCCAGCAGCATCGGTAATGAAAAACTGTTTTTT.

The V gene is TRBV6-1, the J gene TRBJ1-5, with D unclear. This CDR3 comprises 13 residues. CDR1 is MNHNS, CDR2 SASEGT, per germline. Between the trimmed V and J ends, which lost 1 base and 6 bases, there was a span of 7 bases. CDR3 nucleotides: TGTGCCAGCAGTGAAGAAGGGTTTCAGCCCCAGCATTTT. This gives the protein CASSEEGFQPQHF.

V gene TRBV10-3 combines with J gene TRBJ2-1; D not resolved. The CDR3 sequence is 13 residues long. V shed 7 bases and J shed 5 bases, with 12 bases lying between them. Germline V gene sequence: CDR1 ENHRY, CDR2 SYGVKD. For the CDR3, the DNA is TGTGCCATCACCAAGGACCCAAACAATGAGCAGTTCTTC. Amino acid sequence: CAITKDPNNEQFF.

This clone turned up a few times. The chain combines TRBV6-1 with TRBJ1-4; D is possibly TRBD1 (6 bases). Trimming removed 3 bases from V and 4 bases from J, with 15 bases in between. This CDR3 region has 16 residues. Germline lookup yields CDR1 MNHNS and CDR2 SASEGT. The CDR3 loop is CASSDRAGAFNEKLFF. The CDR3 DNA reads as TGTGCCAGCAGTGACAGGGCAGGGGCCTTTAATGAAAAACTGTTTTTT.

This chain joins TRBV4-3 and TRBJ2-3; D possibly matches TRBD1 or TRBD2 (6 bases each). The CDR3 is 17 residues long. Germline CDR1 is LGHNA and CDR2 is YSLEER. The V and J ends lost 4 bases and 2 bases respectively, with 19 bases between them. CDR3 in amino acids: CASSLGGGQNPTDTQYF. The CDR3 DNA reads as TGCGCCAGCAGCCTCGGGGGTGGACAGAACCCCACAGATACGCAGTATTTT.

This clone was found a few times. The chain carries TRBV7-9 and TRBJ2-7; TRBD2 might be the D (5 bases). The length of the CDR3 is 12 residues. CDR1 and CDR2 from the germline V gene are SEHNR and FQNEAQ (reference sequence). The germline V and J ends were trimmed by 11 bases and 1 base, with 12 bases remaining between them. CDR3 sequence reads: CALEESSYEQYF. As DNA, the CDR3 is TGTGCCTTGGAGGAGTCTTCCTACGAGCAGTACTTC. The full variable domain, its missing parts supplied by reference TRBV7-9 and TRBJ2-7, is DTGVSQNPRHKITKRGQNVTFRCDPISEHNRLYWYRQTLGQGPEFLTYFQNEAQLEKSRLLSDRFSAERPKGSFSTLEIQRTEQGDSAMYLCALEESSYEQYFGPGTRLTVT.

The chain carries TRBV6-6 and TRBJ1-4; D unresolved. Deletions cut 5 bases from V and 0 bases from J, with 7 bases between. The CDR3 loop spans 14 amino acids. CDR1 and CDR2 (germline): MNHNY, SVGAGI (reference sequence). Written as DNA, the CDR3 is TGTGCCAGCAGTCCTCCTTCAACTAATGAAAAACTGTTTTTT. This translates into CASSPPSTNEKLFF.

CDR3 loop: CASSSGGTGELFF. CDR3 sequence (DNA): TGTGCCAGCAGCTCAGGGGGCACCGGGGAGCTGTTTTTT. This chain joins TRBV7-3 and TRBJ2-2; 7 nucleotides match TRBD1. Trimming at V came to 4 bases and at J to 4 bases, leaving 0 bases not matched to a gene. There are 13 residues in the CDR3. The germline gives CDR1 SGHTA, CDR2 FQGTGA.

V usage is TRBV6-6 and J usage is TRBJ1-2, with D perhaps TRBD1 (6 bases). CDR3 length: 15 residues. Germline CDR1 and CDR2: MNHNY and SVGAGI (reference sequence). V was trimmed by 4 bases and J by 3 bases, leaving 15 bases between them. CDR3: CASSFSGVSDYGYTF. The CDR3 nucleotides are TGTGCCAGCAGTTTTTCAGGGGTCAGTGACTATGGCTACACCTTC.

J is TRBJ1-3 and V is TRBV2; D remains ambiguous. From germline, CDR1 is SNHLY and CDR2 FYNNEI. Trimming left V 6 bases short and J 0 bases short, with 12 bases between. There are 15 residues in the CDR3. The CDR3 reads CASREIVHSGNTIYF. CDR3 nucleotides: TGTGCCAGCAGAGAAATAGTGCACTCTGGAAACACCATATATTTT.